The 26 T cell receptor beta chains given below trace back to one sample, sequenced in a study of cytomegalovirus exposure and HLA in healthy donors. PCR amplification relied on 60 Vbeta primers (plus 13 Jbeta primers). The table came from immunoSEQ multiplex PCR; TCRdb's copy has only in-frame clones and leaves some out. The profile shows about 120,000 clones, over 75% of them singletons. Specimen: PBMCs. These receptor sequences come from a woman between 18 and 30 years old in good health and CMV-seronegative.

The rearrangement joins TRBV19 to TRBJ2-2; possibly TRBD2 for D (6 bases). Trimming took off 3 bases at V and 5 bases at J, with 13 bases between the two ends. The CDR3 is 15 amino acids. Germline V gives CDR1 LNHDA, CDR2 SQIVND (reference sequence). This CDR3 is CASSIRLDITGELFF. Here the CDR3 DNA reads TGTGCCAGTAGTATCCGACTAGATATTACCGGGGAGCTGTTTTTT.

This clone was picked up a small number of times. The chain couples TRBV11-2 to TRBJ1-1, with TRBD1 matching over 8 bases. V lost 5 bases, J lost 0 bases, and 5 bases stayed unmatched. The CDR3 has 15 residues. Germline CDR1 is SGHAT and CDR2 is FQNNGV. CDR3 in amino acids: CASSAGQGMNTEAFF. The CDR3 DNA sequence: TGTGCCAGCAGCGCAGGACAGGGAATGAACACTGAAGCTTTCTTT.

The chain has TRBV4-1 and TRBJ2-3, with TRBD2 matching 9 bases. The CDR3 has 16 residues. Germline values: CDR1 MGHRA, CDR2 YSYEKL. The ends lost 5 bases at V and 2 bases at J; junction bases unmatched: 8. CDR3: CASSLFAGGSTDTQYF. The CDR3 DNA is TGCGCCAGCAGCTTATTTGCGGGGGGGTCCACAGATACGCAGTATTTT.

This chain connects TRBV2 to TRBJ1-4; a weak D match, TRBD1 (6 bases). The CDR3 has 12 amino acids. The V gene's germline CDR1 is SNHLY and CDR2 FYNNEI. Trimming shortened V by 4 bases and J by 8 bases, and 8 bases separated the two germline ends. CDR3 in amino acids: CASSAQGEKLFF. CDR3 DNA: TGTGCCAGCAGTGCACAGGGCGAAAAACTGTTTTTT.

This sequence joins TRBV2 and TRBJ2-7; a possible D gene is TRBD2 (5 bases). This CDR3 region has 15 residues. Germline V lookup: CDR1 SNHLY, CDR2 FYNNEI. The V end was cut by 1 base, the J end by 2 bases, with 12 bases between. The CDR3 DNA reads TGTGCCAGCAGTGAAGAGCGGTCCCCCGCCTACGAGCAGTACTTC. As protein: CASSEERSPAYEQYF.

V and J are TRBV6-1 and TRBJ2-4; 7 nucleotides line up with TRBD1. V lost 3 bases to trimming and J lost 1 base; unmatched junction nucleotides: 6. Germline V gene data show CDR1 as MNHNS and CDR2 as SASEGT. This CDR3 is built from 16 residues. CDR3 coding DNA: TGTGCCAGCAGTGAGCCTGGACAGGCGGCCAAAAACATTCAGTACTTC. Protein sequence: CASSEPGQAAKNIQYF.

CDR3 amino acids: CASSSPTGLSGYTF. The CDR3, as DNA: TGTGCCAGCAGCTCCCCGACAGGGCTTAGCGGCTACACCTTC. The chain has TRBV13 and TRBJ1-2; 7 positions match TRBD1. Looked up from germline, CDR1 is PRHDT and CDR2 is FYEKMQ (reference sequence). Trimming removed 4 bases from V and 8 bases from J; junction bases left unmatched: 10. The CDR3 has 14 residues.

The chain carries TRBV27 and TRBJ1-2; 7 bases fit TRBD1. CDR3 size: 14 residues. After removal of 5 bases from V and 3 bases from J, the junction contained 6 bases not matched to a gene. Germline V gives CDR1 MNHEY, CDR2 SMNVEV (reference sequence). The CDR3 region is CASSPQGRDYGYTF. The DNA of the CDR3 is TGTGCCAGCAGTCCACAGGGGCGGGACTATGGCTACACCTTC.

This clone was seen more than once but under ten times. The chain carries TRBV27 and TRBJ2-7; 9 bases are shared with TRBD2. With V trimmed by 6 bases and J by 2 bases, 2 bases remained unmatched. The CDR3 is made up of 13 amino acids. Per germline, CDR1 MNHEY and CDR2 SMNVEV (reference sequence). The DNA of the CDR3 is TGTGCCAGCAGCTCTAGCGGGGCCTACGAGCAGTACTTC. Amino acids: CASSSSGAYEQYF.

The rearrangement joins TRBV11-3 to TRBJ2-3; TRBD2 matches 8 bases. The V segment lost 5 bases and the J segment 1 base; nucleotides outside the gene matches: 8. The germline gives CDR1 SGHNT, CDR2 YENEEA. The CDR3 loop spans 16 amino acids. The CDR3 DNA follows: TGTGCCAGCAGCGCCGGGAGGGGGAGCGGCACAGATACGCAGTATTTT. This encodes CASSAGRGSGTDTQYF.

V usage is TRBV6-5 and J usage is TRBJ1-5; D might be TRBD1 (6 bases). There are 15 residues in the CDR3. CDR1 and CDR2 (germline): MNHEY, SVGAGI. V was trimmed by 6 bases and J by 1 base, leaving 13 bases between them. The CDR3 bases are TGTGCCAGCAGCCTCCGGACAGACAGCAATCAGCCCCAGCATTTT. Protein sequence: CASSLRTDSNQPQHF.

The rearrangement uses TRBV6-5 and TRBJ1-2; 8 bases agree with TRBD1. The CDR3 runs to 16 residues. Looked up from germline, CDR1 is MNHEY and CDR2 is SVGAGI. The J segment lost 7 bases and the V segment lost 4 bases, leaving 14 bases of the junction unmatched. As DNA, the CDR3 is TGTGCCAGCAGTTCACTCCCAGGGGGCGTAATGATTGGCTACACCTTC. Translating it yields CASSSLPGGVMIGYTF.

This clone was seen once. The chain uses TRBV7-9 and TRBJ2-3; the D gene is possibly TRBD1 (5 bases). V lost 1 base to trimming and J lost 6 bases, with 14 bases between them. This CDR3 is 15 amino acids long. CDR1 and CDR2 (germline): SEHNR, FQNEAQ (reference sequence). The CDR3 loop reads CASSLEGRAVDTQYF. CDR3 DNA sequence: TGTGCCAGCAGCTTAGAGGGCAGGGCAGTTGATACGCAGTATTTT.

The chain employs TRBV19 and TRBJ1-2; D perhaps matches TRBD1 (5 bases). Germline CDR1 LNHDA, CDR2 SQIVND (reference sequence). This CDR3 has 13 amino acids. Deletions cut 5 bases from V and 0 bases from J, with 7 bases between. CDR3 in DNA: TGTGCCAGTAGTGGGACTCCTAACTATGGCTACACCTTC. It translates to CASSGTPNYGYTF. The full variable domain, in which reference TRBV19 and TRBJ1-2 provide the parts outside the CDR3, is DGGITQSPKYLFRKEGQNVTLSCEQNLNHDAMYWYRQDPGQGLRLIYYSQIVNDFQKGDIAEGYSVSREKKESFPLTVTSAQKNPTAFYLCASSGTPNYGYTFGSGTRLTVV.

Here the CDR3 DNA reads TGTGCTAGTGGTAAGCGTTTGACAGACAAGAAGAACACTGAAGCTTTCTTT. It translates to CASGKRLTDKKNTEAFF. The J gene is TRBJ1-1, the V gene TRBV12-5; a weak D match, TRBD1 (5 bases). Germline V gives CDR1 LGHNT, CDR2 FRNRAP. The CDR3 contains 17 residues. V was shortened by 5 bases and J by 1 base, with 20 bases between the two germline ends.

This sequence joins TRBV5-6 and TRBJ2-5; D may be TRBD1 (5 bases). V gave up 2 bases and J gave up 2 bases, with 10 bases separating them. This CDR3 region has 14 residues. The germline CDR1 and CDR2 sequences are SGHDT and YYEEEE. The CDR3 spells CASSFYRSQETQYF. In DNA, the CDR3 is TGTGCCAGCAGCTTTTACAGGTCTCAAGAGACCCAGTACTTC.

The chain has TRBV19 and TRBJ2-5; TRBD2 might be the D (5 bases). CDR3 length equals 14 residues. V shed 0 bases and J shed 5 bases, with 10 bases lying between them. Per the germline V gene, CDR1 is LNHDA and CDR2 is SQIVND (reference sequence). CDR3: CASSIDTGKETQYF. The CDR3 DNA follows: TGTGCCAGTAGTATAGATACGGGGAAGGAGACCCAGTACTTC.

The rearrangement uses TRBV18 and TRBJ1-2; TRBD1 matches 9 bases. The V segment lost 4 bases and the J segment 2 bases; nucleotides outside the gene matches: 11. This CDR3 region has 17 residues. Germline assignment: CDR1 KGHSH and CDR2 LQKENI. The CDR3 sequence: CASSHYRGRAENYGYTF. CDR3 DNA sequence: TGTGCCAGCTCACATTACAGGGGGCGCGCTGAGAACTATGGCTACACCTTC.

The CDR3 loop reads CASGERGRGETQYF. As DNA, the CDR3 is TGTGCCAGCGGAGAGCGGGGCCGGGGAGAGACCCAGTACTTC. The chain links TRBV5-6 to TRBJ2-5; 7 nucleotides match TRBD2. Trimming cost V 7 bases and J 4 bases; bases outside gene matches: 10. The germline V gene has CDR1 SGHDT and CDR2 YYEEEE. The CDR3 is 14 amino acids.

This clone was detected a few times. This sequence joins TRBV27 and TRBJ2-1; TRBD2 matches at 13 bases. Germline V lookup: CDR1 MNHEY, CDR2 SMNVEV (reference sequence). The CDR3 length is 16 residues. V lost 6 bases, J lost 4 bases, and 6 bases stayed unmatched. CDR3 protein: CASSFPGLAGYNEQFF. The DNA for the CDR3 is TGTGCCAGCAGCTTCCCGGGACTAGCGGGGTACAATGAGCAGTTCTTC.

The gene calls are TRBV7-2 and TRBJ2-5; D remains ambiguous. The V gene lost 1 base and the J gene lost 1 base, with 10 bases spanning the gap. Germline CDR1 reads SGHTA; CDR2 reads FQGNSA. This CDR3 spans 15 amino acids. This chain's CDR3 is CASSLGGTFQETQYF. The CDR3 DNA sequence: TGTGCCAGCAGCTTAGGAGGAACTTTCCAAGAGACCCAGTACTTC. Full variable domain (remainder filled in from reference TRBV7-2 and TRBJ2-5): GAGVSQSPSNKVTEKGKDVELRCDPISGHTALYWYRQSLGQGLEFLIYFQGNSAPDKSGLPSDRFSAERTGGSVSTLTIQRTQQEDSAVYLCASSLGGTFQETQYFGPGTRLLVL.

This clone has just a few counts. The CDR3 DNA reads TGTGCCAGCAGCTTAGAAGGGGGCGACGCAGGGCATTTT. Amino acid sequence: CASSLEGGDAGHF. This sequence joins TRBV7-2 and TRBJ1-5; TRBD1 matches at 7 bases. V was pared by 1 base and J by 15 bases, with 9 bases of the junction left unmatched. This CDR3 has 13 residues. Germline CDR1 and CDR2: SGHTA and FQGNSA.

For this clone: One end of the junction fails to match germline, which may point to a read error. The chain couples TRBV29-1 to TRBJ2-1, with TRBD2 as a possible D gene (5 bases). The CDR3 runs 11 residues. Germline CDR1 is SQVTM and CDR2 is ANQGSEA. CDR3 region: CGVPRGYEQFF. CDR3 sequence (DNA): TGCGGCGTACCCAGAGGGTATGAGCAGTTCTTC.

The rearrangement uses TRBV27 and TRBJ1-5; unclear D gene. Germline CDR1 and CDR2: MNHEY and SMNVEV (reference sequence). There are 16 residues in the CDR3. The V and J ends lost 6 bases and 7 bases respectively, with 22 bases between them. In DNA form, the CDR3 reads TGTGCCAGCAGCCCCCGTGGGGAGGAGGCTTGGCAGCCCCAGCATTTT. Translation: CASSPRGEEAWQPQHF.

In its sample, this clone was seen once. The V and J genes are TRBV7-2 and TRBJ1-1; D unclear. Germline V CDR1 and CDR2: SGHTA, FQGNSA. This CDR3 region has 12 residues. V lost 6 bases to trimming and J lost 2 bases, with 7 bases between them. CDR3 sequence (DNA): TGTGCCAGCAGTCGGAGAAACACTGAAGCTTTCTTT. Amino acids: CASSRRNTEAFF.

The chain joins TRBV10-3 to TRBJ1-2; possible D gene TRBD1, 6 bases. CDR1 ENHRY and CDR2 SYGVKD come from the germline V gene. The CDR3 is made up of 15 amino acids. V dropped 6 bases and J dropped 2 bases, with 16 bases sitting between them. Here the CDR3 reads CAIRGATEVNYGYTF. CDR3 nucleotide sequence: TGTGCCATCAGGGGGGCGACAGAGGTAAACTATGGCTACACCTTC.